The 23 T cell receptor beta chains presented below share a single source sample, sequenced in a study of T cells after yellow fever vaccination. TCRdb re-called the 5' RACE reads through MiXCR, storing one row per CDR3 protein. Among about 320,000 distinct CDR3 sequences, 9.5% to 15% were seen once, and the ten largest hold 3.2%. Sequenced material: CD4+ T cells sorted from PBMCs, taken 15 days after the yellow fever booster vaccination. Receptors originate from a young man who received the YFV17D yellow fever vaccine.

This clonotype was found a few times. This chain uses TRBV6-2 or TRBV6-3 with TRBJ2-1, with a tentative D call TRBD2 (6 bases). CDR3 length equals 15 residues. V lost 0 bases to trimming and J lost 9 bases, with 15 bases between them. Germline V gene data show CDR1 as MNHEY and CDR2 as SVGEGT. CDR3 sequence: CASSYSGLATGEQFF. As DNA, the CDR3 is TGTGCCAGCAGTTACTCTGGCCTAGCGACGGGTGAGCAGTTCTTC.

The rearrangement joins TRBV7-2 to TRBJ1-5; no firm D call. The V end was cut by 3 bases, the J end by 0 bases, with 21 bases between. This CDR3 is 19 amino acids long. Germline V gives CDR1 SGHTA, CDR2 FQGNSA. This CDR3 reads CASSFPPGTTSYSNQPQHF. CDR3 DNA: TGTGCCAGCAGCTTCCCTCCGGGAACGACAAGTTATAGCAATCAGCCCCAGCATTTT.

J is TRBJ1-2 and V is TRBV28; D is undetermined. CDR1 MDHEN and CDR2 SYDVKM come from the germline V gene. This CDR3 has 12 amino acids. The V gene lost 3 bases and the J gene lost 7 bases, with 9 bases spanning the gap. DNA of the CDR3: TGTGCCAGCAGTTTCAGCGCGGCTGGCTACACCTTC. Amino acids: CASSFSAAGYTF.

This clonotype was observed a single time. The chain links TRBV7-2 to TRBJ1-2; tentative D call: TRBD1 (5 bases). The CDR3 loop spans 13 amino acids. Looked up from germline, CDR1 is SGHTA and CDR2 is FQGNSA. The ends were cut back, 5 bases at V and 4 bases at J, with 11 bases in the middle. Here the CDR3 reads CASSRGSFYGYTF. CDR3 DNA sequence: TGTGCCAGCAGCCGGGGGAGCTTCTATGGCTACACCTTC.

This clonotype was observed a handful of times. The V and J genes are TRBV6-2 or TRBV6-3 and TRBJ2-5, with a tentative D call TRBD1 (5 bases). Germline loops: CDR1 MNHEY, CDR2 SVGEGT. Between the trimmed V and J ends, which lost 5 bases and 2 bases, there was a span of 12 bases. There are 14 residues in the CDR3. The CDR3 sequence is CASSHPQDQETQYF. CDR3 in DNA: TGTGCCAGCAGTCACCCACAGGATCAAGAGACCCAGTACTTC.

The V gene is TRBV6-2 or TRBV6-3, the J gene TRBJ1-2; 7 bases fit TRBD1. Germline CDR1 reads MNHEY; CDR2 reads SVGEGT. Germline trimming cut 2 bases from V and 6 bases from J; bases unmatched to any gene: 3. This CDR3 has 13 amino acids. In DNA, the CDR3 is TGTGCCAGCAGTTACGAGGGGGCCCATGGCTACACCTTC. This gives the protein CASSYEGAHGYTF.

This clonotype has more than one count but fewer than ten. The rearrangement links TRBV5-4 to TRBJ2-7; D is ambiguous. CDR1 is SGHNT, CDR2 YYREEE, per germline (reference sequence). The V and J ends lost 3 bases and 3 bases respectively, with 13 bases between them. There are 14 residues in the CDR3. This chain's CDR3 is CASSSGPLLYEQYV. CDR3 coding DNA: TGTGCCAGCAGCTCCGGGCCTCTCCTCTACGAGCAGTACGTC.

The table lists this clonotype with a few counts. This rearrangement joins TRBV7-8 to TRBJ2-7; D not certain. CDR1 is SGHVS and CDR2 is FQNEAQ in the germline V gene. This CDR3 contains 14 residues. With 5 bases removed from V and 5 bases from J, the gap between germline ends came to 16 bases. CDR3: CASSLGPVRDEQYF. For the CDR3, the DNA is TGTGCCAGCAGCCTGGGCCCGGTCCGGGACGAGCAGTACTTC.

This clonotype was seen a few times. This sequence joins TRBV19 and TRBJ2-3, with D perhaps TRBD2 (6 bases). Germline V gene lookup returns CDR1 LNHDA and CDR2 SQIVND (reference sequence). The CDR3 is made up of 15 amino acids. Trimming left V 6 bases short and J 4 bases short, with 17 bases between. In DNA, the CDR3 is TGTGCCAGTAGGGGGGGACCAGGCGCGTCAGATACGCAGTATTTT. Protein sequence: CASRGGPGASDTQYF.

On this clonotype itself: A read error may produce the germline difference seen at one junction end. The V call is TRBV12-3 or TRBV12-4, the J call TRBJ2-3, with 12 bases identical to TRBD2. There are 14 residues in the CDR3. The CDR3, as DNA: TGTGCCAGCAGTTTGTTGACTAGCGGGGGAACTAAACGTTTT. Protein product: CASSLLTSGGTKRF.

This clonotype was observed a handful of times. This rearrangement joins TRBV4-3 to TRBJ1-3; 7 bases match TRBD1. CDR1 is LGHNA, CDR2 YSLEER, per germline. J lost 4 bases, V lost 0 bases, and 9 bases had no gene match. This CDR3 has 17 residues. The CDR3 protein is CASSQDGPTGKGNTIYF. DNA of the CDR3: TGCGCCAGCAGCCAAGATGGGCCGACAGGGAAAGGAAACACCATATATTTT.

This clonotype was counted a few times. The chain recombines TRBV5-1 with TRBJ2-5; D uncertain. In germline, CDR1 is SGHRS, CDR2 YFSETQ. Trimming took off 4 bases at V and 7 bases at J, with 14 bases between the two ends. The CDR3 is made up of 13 amino acids. The CDR3 loop reads CASSLAADGTQYF. The CDR3 DNA reads as TGCGCCAGCAGCCTGGCAGCAGACGGGACCCAGTACTTC.

This clonotype was seen more than once but under ten times. The V call is TRBV3-1, the J call TRBJ2-7; no clear D. The CDR3 is 16 amino acids. Germline V CDR1 and CDR2: LGHDT, YNNKEL (reference sequence). V was shortened by 1 base and J by 3 bases, with 16 bases between the two germline ends. CDR3 DNA sequence: TGTGCCAGCAGCCAAGCCTACCGGCAGACCCACTACGAGCAGTACTTC. Translated, it gives CASSQAYRQTHYEQYF.

In this sample, this clonotype turned up a few times. The V call is TRBV7-2, the J call TRBJ2-1; 9 bases align to TRBD2. Germline trimming cut 5 bases from V and 4 bases from J; bases unmatched to any gene: 12. Germline loops: CDR1 SGHTA, CDR2 FQGNSA. The CDR3 totals 17 residues. DNA of the CDR3: TGTGCCAGCAGCCAATACGGGGGTGCGGGGGGGTACAATGAGCAGTTCTTC. Amino acids: CASSQYGGAGGYNEQFF.

There are a few counts of this clonotype. The chain couples TRBV5-1 to TRBJ2-5; D is perhaps TRBD2 (7 bases). Germline V gene data show CDR1 as SGHRS and CDR2 as YFSETQ. Between the trimmed V and J ends, which lost 8 bases and 3 bases, there was a span of 20 bases. This CDR3 is 15 amino acids long. The CDR3 sequence is CASNLGGAAKETQYF. CDR3 in DNA: TGCGCCAGTAATCTAGGGGGGGCTGCGAAAGAGACCCAGTACTTC.

This clonotype was counted ten times or more. This chain joins TRBV6-5 and TRBJ2-5, with 9 bases aligning to TRBD2. The CDR3 extends over 16 amino acids. Germline lookup yields CDR1 MNHEY and CDR2 SVGAGI. V trimming: 2 bases; J trimming: 1 base; junction bases outside the gene matches: 5. CDR3 in amino acids: CASSYGRGGLQETQYF. DNA of the CDR3: TGTGCCAGCAGTTACGGGCGGGGGGGCCTCCAAGAGACCCAGTACTTC.

This clonotype was observed a handful of times. This chain connects TRBV20-1 to TRBJ1-1, with D perhaps TRBD1 (5 bases). V lost 0 bases to trimming and J lost 4 bases, with 12 bases between them. CDR3 size: 14 residues. In germline, CDR1 is DFQATT, CDR2 SNEGSKA (reference sequence). CDR3 loop: CSARDPRAGTEAFF. The DNA for the CDR3 is TGCAGTGCTAGAGATCCCAGGGCGGGCACTGAAGCTTTCTTT.

This clonotype was seen more than once but under ten times. This rearrangement joins TRBV9 to TRBJ1-2; D unresolved. The CDR3 runs to 12 residues. Trimming took off 5 bases at V and 3 bases at J, with 8 bases between the two ends. The V gene's germline CDR1 is SGDLS and CDR2 YYNGEE. Here the CDR3 reads CASSVRDYGYTF. CDR3 nucleotide sequence: TGTGCCAGCAGTGTGAGGGACTATGGCTACACCTTC.

V and J are TRBV6-2 or TRBV6-3 and TRBJ2-3; TRBD2 matches 10 bases. V was pared by 2 bases and J by 10 bases, with 6 bases of the junction left unmatched. Germline values: CDR1 MNHEY, CDR2 SVGEGT. The CDR3 spans 14 residues. CDR3 nucleotides: TGTGCCAGCAGTTACGGAAGCGGGGGGGCACCGCAGTATTTT. Its protein product is CASSYGSGGAPQYF.

This clonotype was picked up many times. The gene calls are TRBV3-1 and TRBJ2-2, with D possibly matching TRBD2 (5 bases). Germline V lookup: CDR1 LGHDT, CDR2 YNNKEL (reference sequence). Deletions cut 4 bases from V and 4 bases from J, with 16 bases between. CDR3 length: 16 residues. The DNA of the CDR3 is TGTGCCAGCAGCCGATCGCGAGGAGGTGGCACCGGGGAGCTGTTTTTT. Translated, it gives CASSRSRGGGTGELFF.

This clonotype was detected a few times. J is TRBJ2-3 and V is TRBV15, with 11 nucleotides matching TRBD2. This CDR3 is built from 18 residues. CDR1 is LNHNV and CDR2 is YYDKDF in the germline V gene (reference sequence). V shed 0 bases and J 7 bases; nucleotides not matched to a gene: 12. The CDR3 DNA reads TGTGCCACCAGCAGAGATCCGGCTAGCGGGGGGCGTCTGAATACGCAGTATTTT. Its protein product is CATSRDPASGGRLNTQYF.

The J gene is TRBJ1-3, the V gene TRBV12-3 or TRBV12-4; D call uncertain. This CDR3 contains 15 residues. V was cut by 6 bases and J by 0 bases, with 12 bases left in between. The DNA of the CDR3 is TGTGCCAGCAGACTTCGGGCGAGCTCTGGAAACACCATATATTTT. Its translation: CASRLRASSGNTIYF.

V is TRBV10-3 and J is TRBJ2-1; D is perhaps TRBD2 (5 bases). Trimming cost V 0 bases and J 7 bases, with 13 bases left between them. The CDR3 runs 15 residues. CDR1 is ENHRY, CDR2 SYGVKD, per germline. The CDR3 bases are TGTGCCATCAGTGAGTCGCTGACGGACTCAAATGAGCAGTTCTTC. As protein: CAISESLTDSNEQFF.